A selection of T cell receptor beta chains follows, all from one sample in a study of Ad26.COV2.S vaccination and SARS-CoV-2 variants. Measured with immunoSEQ multiplex PCR; TCRdb has only the in-frame clones, and not every one. The sample consists of hundreds of thousands of clones, roughly 90% of them appearing once. Sequencing used peripheral blood, obtained in a trial of Ad26.COV2.S vaccine versus placebo. The receptors derive from a person between 18 and 60 years old who received the Ad26.COV2.S COVID-19 vaccine or a placebo. Each CDR3 is given with its conserved first and last residue.

CDR3 length: 13
J gene: TRBJ1-5
V gene: TRBV9
CDR3 protein: CASSLGGDLAQHF

CDR3 length: 15
J gene: TRBJ1-1
V gene: TRBV4-3
CDR3 protein: CASSRGTGTNTEAFF

CDR3 length: 12
J gene: TRBJ2-7
V gene: TRBV5-1
CDR3 protein: CASSLVGNEQYF

CDR3 length: 16
J gene: TRBJ2-5
V gene: TRBV7-8
CDR3 protein: CASSLNPQGGQETQYF

CDR3 length: 12
J gene: TRBJ2-7
V gene: TRBV9
CDR3 protein: CASSPGPYEQYF

CDR3 length: 15
J gene: TRBJ2-7
V gene: TRBV7-9
CDR3 protein: CASSDGATSSYEQYF

CDR3 length: 13
J gene: TRBJ1-3
V gene: TRBV30
CDR3 protein: CAWSGTPGNTIYF

CDR3 length: 12
J gene: TRBJ1-2
V gene: TRBV6-2/TRBV6-3
CDR3 protein: CASSYGPGGYTF

CDR3 length: 14
J gene: TRBJ2-5
V gene: TRBV9
CDR3 protein: CASAGGGPGETQYF

CDR3 length: 14
J gene: TRBJ2-5
V gene: TRBV7-9
CDR3 protein: CASSFSTGLETQYF

CDR3 length: 17
J gene: TRBJ2-4
V gene: TRBV7-8
CDR3 protein: CASSLFNRASMGNIQYF

CDR3 length: 14
J gene: TRBJ1-2
V gene: TRBV6-4
CDR3 protein: CASRAGTGHYGYTF